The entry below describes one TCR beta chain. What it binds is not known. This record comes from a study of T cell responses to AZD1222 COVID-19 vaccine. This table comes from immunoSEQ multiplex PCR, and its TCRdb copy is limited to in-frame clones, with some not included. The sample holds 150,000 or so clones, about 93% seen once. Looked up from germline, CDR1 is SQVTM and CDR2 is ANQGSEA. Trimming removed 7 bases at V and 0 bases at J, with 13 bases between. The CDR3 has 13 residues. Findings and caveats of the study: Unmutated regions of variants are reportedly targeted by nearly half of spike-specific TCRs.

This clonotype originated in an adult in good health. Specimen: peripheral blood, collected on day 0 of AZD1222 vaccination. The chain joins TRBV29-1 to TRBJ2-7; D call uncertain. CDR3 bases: TGCAGCGGGGTCGACGGAAGCTCCTACGAGCAGTACTTC. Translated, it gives CSGVDGSSYEQYF.